The subject of this entry is one T cell receptor beta chain. What this receptor recognizes is not known. One junction end does not reproduce the germline sequence, and a read error may be involved. One collaborating source in Seattle enrolled patients while the patients were actively infected and followed the patients over time throughout the course of disease. The collaborating institutions used their own protocols to collect whole blood in K2EDTA tubes. For TCRbeta analysis, collaborators shipped samples as frozen whole blood, isolated PBMCs, or DNA extracted from either of those sample types. The sample is drawn from a study of blood T cell repertoires in COVID-19 (dated by TCRdb to 2018 to 2021). Describing the broader study: Samples from collaborators originated in the United States, Italy and Spain and spanned both the acute and convalescent phases of COVID-19. The material from the prospective study consisted of cDNA or gDNA derived from T cells, B-cell-depleted T cells, or PBMCs. Where HLA class I and class II types were available, the types were taken from metadata supplied by the sample provider, not from assay-based typing. A freely available public database, intended as a resource for researchers studying the immune response to SARS-CoV-2, is where the repertoires were released. The sample metadata nearly always contained a de-identified subject ID, COVID-19 status, age in years and sex. Samples came from the ongoing ImmuneRACE study (first 160 participants) plus 1,254 subjects from 6 global collaborators. Subjects who had been exposed to COVID-19, were actively infected with it, or had recovered from it provided the deeply sampled blood TCRbeta repertoires that made up the dataset.

What the authors observed across the whole study: How much clinical and demographic metadata was included differed by source and by participant, and the metadata was provided uncurated.

Per the germline V gene (reference sequence), PRHDT is the CDR1 and FYEKMQ is the CDR2. From its cysteine to its phenylalanine, the CDR3 spans 17 amino acids. Left in the record is the CDR3 DNA by itself, 51 bases read in frame from the first base. TCRbeta CDR3 regions were amplified from genomic DNA by means of the immunoSEQ Assay, a bias-controlled multiplex PCR. The authors' pipeline ran thus. The number of nucleated cells in each sample was estimated by amplification of reference gene primers within the assay. Sequence reads were collapsed and filtered to measure the absolute abundance of every unique TCRbeta CDR3 rearrangement. Productive Simpson clonality was computed per sample as the square root of Simpson's diversity index over productive rearrangements. TCRdb re-hosts the immuneACCESS table, in-frame sequences only. Its copies lack some clones; in the studies checked, an unresolved V gene accounts for under half of them, and the cause for the rest is not known. The V and J calls and clone size were taken over from that table, and D and trimming were inferred from the DNA. This sample holds some 130,000 clones; 86% were observed only once. The top ten hold over 9.5% of the sample.

The receptor was derived from a woman aged 70-85 years with COVID-19, enrolled during active disease. Sequenced material: peripheral blood. The chain is assembled from TRBV13 and TRBJ2-7; 12 middle bases align to TRBD1. The CDR3 protein sequence reads: CASSLGAGQGAIYEQYF. The DNA reads TGTGCCAGCAGCCTAGGGGCGGGACAGGGGGCGATCTACGAGCAGTACTTC.